This entry is about one T cell receptor (beta chain). Generated by immunoSEQ multiplex PCR, the TCRdb table keeps only in-frame clones and is missing some. The sample features approximately 20,000 clones, with roughly 3.2% in its top ten. These data belong to a study of T cells in women clearing cervical HPV infection. The sequence came from a woman aged 18 to 75 with a cervical HPV16 infection that either progressed to CIN3+ or cleared (not recorded which). What was sequenced was blood buffy coat.

Here the CDR3 reads CASSRQNQPQHF. The CDR3 DNA, read in part, is TGTGCCAGCAGCCGACAAAATCAGCCC. The V call is TRBV6-2 or TRBV6-3, the J call TRBJ1-5; D unclear. The read terminates 3 residues before the CDR3 end, so the remaining end is supplied by the germline J gene. The germline V gene has CDR1 MNHEY and CDR2 SVGEGT. The CDR3 covers 12 residues. V lost 6 bases to trimming and J lost 4 bases, with 7 bases between them.